The rows below give T cell receptor beta chains drawn from one sample of a study of post-analysis software for immune sequencing data. TCRdb independently ran MiXCR on the PCR reads; one entry per CDR3 protein. The table includes roughly 730,000 distinct CDR3 sequences, 25% to 30% detected once. The sequenced sample consisted of blood. These receptors were taken from a girl aged 10 to 17 with multiple sclerosis. CDR3s include the opening cysteine and the closing phenylalanine or tryptophan. A D gene is named only where the DNA matches it firmly. Clone size is shown for a subset of rows, as once, few, many or a class of expanded clone.

v_gene: TRBV4-2; abundance: few; j_gene: TRBJ1-2; d_gene: TRBD1; CDR3aa: CASSQDGGDRVFGYTF; CDR3nt: TGTGCCAGCAGCCAAGATGGGGGGGACAGGGTATTTGGCTACACCTTC
v_gene: TRBV27; abundance: -; j_gene: TRBJ2-7; d_gene: -; CDR3aa: CASRIGAEWYF; CDR3nt: TGTGCCAGCCGGATAGGAGCAGAATGGTACTTC
v_gene: TRBV5-1; abundance: -; j_gene: TRBJ2-7; d_gene: TRBD1; CDR3aa: CASSLSSGTGGFSEQYF; CDR3nt: TGCGCCAGCAGCTTGTCGTCCGGGACAGGGGGATTTTCCGAGCAGTACTTC
v_gene: TRBV12-3/TRBV12-4; abundance: -; j_gene: TRBJ2-7; d_gene: -; CDR3aa: CASSLQASSYEQYF; CDR3nt: TGTGCCAGCAGTTTACAGGCAAGCTCCTACGAGCAGTACTTC
v_gene: TRBV25-1; abundance: once; j_gene: TRBJ2-7; d_gene: -; CDR3aa: CASSESGGGYEQYF; CDR3nt: TGTGCCAGCAGTGAATCTGGGGGCGGGTACGAGCAGTACTTC
v_gene: TRBV6-5; abundance: -; j_gene: TRBJ2-5; d_gene: -; CDR3aa: CASSSTQSETQYF; CDR3nt: TGTGCCAGCAGCTCAACACAAAGCGAGACCCAGTACTTC
v_gene: TRBV6-5; abundance: few; j_gene: TRBJ1-6; d_gene: TRBD1; CDR3aa: CASRNRGGNSPLHF; CDR3nt: TGTGCCAGCAGGAACAGGGGCGGTAATTCACCCCTCCACTTT
v_gene: TRBV6-5; abundance: -; j_gene: TRBJ2-3; d_gene: -; CDR3aa: CASSYSFSRGPSTDTRYF; CDR3nt: TGTGCCAGCAGTTACTCATTTTCAAGGGGACCTAGCACAGATACGCGGTATTTT
v_gene: TRBV5-8; abundance: few; j_gene: TRBJ1-1; d_gene: -; CDR3aa: CASRYSRDTEAFF; CDR3nt: TGTGCCAGCCGTTACAGCAGAGACACTGAAGCTTTCTTT
v_gene: TRBV7-9; abundance: few; j_gene: TRBJ1-2; d_gene: -; CDR3aa: CASSLAGDLYGYTF; CDR3nt: TGTGCCAGCAGCCTAGCCGGGGACCTCTATGGCTACACCTTC
v_gene: TRBV28; abundance: -; j_gene: TRBJ2-1; d_gene: -; CDR3aa: CASKGRGWDEQFF; CDR3nt: TGTGCCAGCAAGGGCAGGGGCTGGGATGAGCAGTTCTTC
v_gene: TRBV7-9; abundance: -; j_gene: TRBJ2-1; d_gene: TRBD1; CDR3aa: CASSLGQGQGSPPSYNEQFF; CDR3nt: TGTGCCAGCAGCTTAGGGCAGGGACAGGGAAGCCCCCCATCCTACAATGAGCAGTTCTTC
v_gene: TRBV5-5; abundance: -; j_gene: TRBJ2-1; d_gene: TRBD2; CDR3aa: CASSFGGLAGVQFF; CDR3nt: TGTGCCAGCAGCTTTGGTGGACTAGCGGGAGTTCAGTTCTTC
v_gene: TRBV4-2; abundance: few; j_gene: TRBJ2-1; d_gene: TRBD2; CDR3aa: CASSQAPGGLAGNEQFF; CDR3nt: TGTGCCAGCAGCCAAGCCCCAGGGGGACTAGCCGGCAATGAGCAGTTCTTC
v_gene: TRBV20-1; abundance: few; j_gene: TRBJ2-5; d_gene: -; CDR3aa: CSAGDDQETQYF; CDR3nt: TGCAGTGCTGGGGACGACCAAGAGACCCAGTACTTC
v_gene: TRBV7-2; abundance: -; j_gene: TRBJ2-1; d_gene: TRBD1; CDR3aa: CASSLLRQGRNEQFF; CDR3nt: TGTGCCAGCAGCTTATTGAGACAGGGCCGCAATGAGCAGTTCTTC
v_gene: TRBV10-3; abundance: few; j_gene: TRBJ2-1; d_gene: -; CDR3aa: CAIGVSSAGEQFF; CDR3nt: TGTGCCATCGGTGTGTCCTCTGCAGGTGAGCAGTTCTTC
v_gene: TRBV28; abundance: -; j_gene: TRBJ2-3; d_gene: TRBD2; CDR3aa: CACSLRAGVADTQYF; CDR3nt: TGTGCCTGCAGTTTACGGGCGGGAGTCGCGGATACGCAGTATTTT
v_gene: TRBV5-1; abundance: -; j_gene: TRBJ2-3; d_gene: TRBD1; CDR3aa: CASSLNLDRPVRWYF; CDR3nt: TGCGCCAGCAGCTTGAATTTGGACAGGCCGGTGAGATGGTATTTT
v_gene: TRBV20-1; abundance: -; j_gene: TRBJ2-1; d_gene: -; CDR3aa: CSASGSSHSCNEQFF; CDR3nt: TGCAGTGCTAGTGGGAGCAGCCACTCCTGCAATGAGCAGTTCTTC
v_gene: TRBV9; abundance: many; j_gene: TRBJ2-3; d_gene: -; CDR3aa: CASSGTMGPDTQYF; CDR3nt: TGTGCCAGCAGCGGTACTATGGGACCAGATACGCAGTATTTT
v_gene: TRBV3-1; abundance: -; j_gene: TRBJ2-1; d_gene: -; CDR3aa: CASSQEFGRGVDEQFF; CDR3nt: TGTGCCAGCAGCCAAGAGTTTGGGAGGGGGGTCGATGAGCAGTTCTTC